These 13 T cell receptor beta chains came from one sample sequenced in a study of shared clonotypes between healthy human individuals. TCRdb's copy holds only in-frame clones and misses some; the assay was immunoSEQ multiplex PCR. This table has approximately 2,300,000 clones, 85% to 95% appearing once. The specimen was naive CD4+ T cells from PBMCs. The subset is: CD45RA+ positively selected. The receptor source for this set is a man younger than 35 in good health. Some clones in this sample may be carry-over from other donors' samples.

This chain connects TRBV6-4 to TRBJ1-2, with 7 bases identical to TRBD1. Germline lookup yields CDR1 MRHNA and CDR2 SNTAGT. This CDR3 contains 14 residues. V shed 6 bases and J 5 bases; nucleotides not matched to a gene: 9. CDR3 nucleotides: TGTGCCAGCAGCCCTACAGGGGACTTATATGGCTACACCTTC. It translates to CASSPTGDLYGYTF.

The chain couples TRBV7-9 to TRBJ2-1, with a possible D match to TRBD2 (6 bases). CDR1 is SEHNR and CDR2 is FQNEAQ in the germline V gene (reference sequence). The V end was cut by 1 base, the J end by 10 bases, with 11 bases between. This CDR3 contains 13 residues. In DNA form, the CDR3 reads TGTGCCAGCAGCTTAGTTGGAGGGGACGAGCAGTTCTTC. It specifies CASSLVGGDEQFF.

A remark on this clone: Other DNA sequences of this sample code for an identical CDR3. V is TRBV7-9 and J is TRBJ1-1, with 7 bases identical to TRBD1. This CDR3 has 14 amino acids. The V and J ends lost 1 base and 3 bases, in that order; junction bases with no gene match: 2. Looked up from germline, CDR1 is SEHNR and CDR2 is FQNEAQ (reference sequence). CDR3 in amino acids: CASSLGTGDTEAFF. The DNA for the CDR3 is TGTGCCAGCAGCTTAGGCACAGGGGACACTGAAGCTTTCTTT.

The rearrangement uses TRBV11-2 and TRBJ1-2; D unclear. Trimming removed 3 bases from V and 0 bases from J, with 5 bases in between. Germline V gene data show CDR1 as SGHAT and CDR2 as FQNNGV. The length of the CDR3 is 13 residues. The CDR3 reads CASSLGTNYGYTF. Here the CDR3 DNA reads TGTGCCAGCAGCTTGGGCACTAACTATGGCTACACCTTC. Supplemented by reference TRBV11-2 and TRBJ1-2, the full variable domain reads EAGVAQSPRYKIIEKRQSVAFWCNPISGHATLYWYQQILGQGPKLLIQFQNNGVVDDSQLPKDRFSAERLKGVDSTLKIQPAKLEDSAVYLCASSLGTNYGYTFGSGTRLTVV.

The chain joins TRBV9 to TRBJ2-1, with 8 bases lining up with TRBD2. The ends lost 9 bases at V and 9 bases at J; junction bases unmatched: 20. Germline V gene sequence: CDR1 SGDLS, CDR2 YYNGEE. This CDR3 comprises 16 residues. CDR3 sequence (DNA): TGTGCCACTGAGCGGGAGAATATTCCCCCACGTGGTGAGCAGTTCTTC. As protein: CATERENIPPRGEQFF.

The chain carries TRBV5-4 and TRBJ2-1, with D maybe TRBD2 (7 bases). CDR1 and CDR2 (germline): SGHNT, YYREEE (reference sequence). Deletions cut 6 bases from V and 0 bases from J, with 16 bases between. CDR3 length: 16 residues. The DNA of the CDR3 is TGTGCCAGCAAGGGGGGGGCGACGAGCTCCTACAATGAGCAGTTCTTC. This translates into CASKGGATSSYNEQFF.

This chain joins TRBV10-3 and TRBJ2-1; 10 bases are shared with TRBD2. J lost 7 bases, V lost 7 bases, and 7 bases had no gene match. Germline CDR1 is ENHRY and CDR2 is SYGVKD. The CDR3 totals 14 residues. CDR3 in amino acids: CAITASGSRNEQFF. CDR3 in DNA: TGTGCCATCACGGCTAGCGGGAGTAGGAATGAGCAGTTCTTC.

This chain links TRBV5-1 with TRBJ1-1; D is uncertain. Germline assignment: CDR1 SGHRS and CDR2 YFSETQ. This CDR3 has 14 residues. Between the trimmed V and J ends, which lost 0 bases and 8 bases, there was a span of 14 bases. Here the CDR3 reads CASSLDSGSMEAFF. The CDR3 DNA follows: TGCGCCAGCAGCTTGGACTCGGGCAGCATGGAAGCTTTCTTT.

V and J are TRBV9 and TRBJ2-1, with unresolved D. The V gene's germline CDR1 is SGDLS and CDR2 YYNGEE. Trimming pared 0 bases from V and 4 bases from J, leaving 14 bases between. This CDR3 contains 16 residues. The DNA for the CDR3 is TGTGCCAGCAGCGTAGAGCCCACCGGTAGTTACAATGAGCAGTTCTTC. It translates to CASSVEPTGSYNEQFF.

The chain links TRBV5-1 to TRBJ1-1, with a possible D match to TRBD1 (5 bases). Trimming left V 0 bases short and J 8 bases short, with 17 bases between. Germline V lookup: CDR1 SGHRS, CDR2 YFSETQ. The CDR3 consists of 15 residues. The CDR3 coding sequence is TGCGCCAGCAGCTTGGATGTTGGCGGGGGGTTAGAAGCTTTCTTT. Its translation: CASSLDVGGGLEAFF.

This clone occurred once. This chain's CDR3 is CASSLGSFFDEKLFF. The CDR3 nucleotides are TGCGCCAGCAGCCTGGGGTCGTTTTTCGATGAAAAACTGTTTTTT. J is TRBJ1-4 and V is TRBV5-1; D is unresolved. The CDR3 length is 15 residues. Looked up from germline, CDR1 is SGHRS and CDR2 is YFSETQ. Trimming left V 4 bases short and J 6 bases short, with 16 bases between.

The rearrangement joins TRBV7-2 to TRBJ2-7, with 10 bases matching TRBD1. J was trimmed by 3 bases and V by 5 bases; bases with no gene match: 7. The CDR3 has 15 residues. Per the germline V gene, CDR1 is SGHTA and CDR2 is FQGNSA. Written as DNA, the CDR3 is TGTGCCAGCAGCCCGACCGGGACAGGGGTCTACGAGCAGTACTTC. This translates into CASSPTGTGVYEQYF.

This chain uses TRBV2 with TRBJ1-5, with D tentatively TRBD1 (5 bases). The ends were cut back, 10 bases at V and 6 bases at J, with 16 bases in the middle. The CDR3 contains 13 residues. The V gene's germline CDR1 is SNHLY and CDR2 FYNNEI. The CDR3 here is CATTWDSTQPQHF. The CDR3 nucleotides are TGTGCCACCACGTGGGACTCCACTCAGCCCCAGCATTTT.